A selection of T cell receptor beta chains follows, all from one sample in a study of cytomegalovirus exposure and HLA in healthy donors. TCRdb's table, derived via immunoSEQ multiplex PCR, lists solely in-frame clones and lacks some. The profile shows about 210,000 clones, about 80% of them singletons. Sample: PBMCs. The receptors were sampled from a man aged 40-55 years in good health and CMV-seropositive. Both conserved end residues are part of each CDR3. The listing skips clone size in some rows; elsewhere it reads once, few, many or a size class.

CDR3aa: CASSENLYNEQFF
v_gene: TRBV10-1
abundance: .

CDR3aa: CASSFRGGRNEQYF
v_gene: TRBV7-8
abundance: .

CDR3aa: CASSRQGGELFF
v_gene: TRBV27
abundance: .

CDR3aa: CASSLYPGAGTEAFF
v_gene: TRBV27
abundance: .

CDR3aa: CASSLVLAGAGGELFF
v_gene: TRBV5-1
abundance: .

CDR3aa: CASRTGLGSYEQYF
v_gene: TRBV4-1
abundance: .

CDR3aa: CASSLGAGGTGDTQYF
v_gene: TRBV7-2
abundance: .

CDR3aa: CASSLAGGRTGELFF
v_gene: TRBV11-3
abundance: .

CDR3aa: CARDRDYNEQFF
v_gene: TRBV30
abundance: .

CDR3aa: CASSASGNQPQHF
v_gene: TRBV27
abundance: few

CDR3aa: CASSAQDIWNEKLFF
v_gene: TRBV9
abundance: .

CDR3aa: CASSYSGRANEKLFF
v_gene: TRBV6-5
abundance: few

CDR3aa: CASSTEDYYGYTF
v_gene: TRBV21-1
abundance: .

CDR3aa: CSVGPPSGGRVTGIADTQYF
v_gene: TRBV29-1
abundance: .

CDR3aa: CASSLEGAPARGYTF
v_gene: TRBV5-5
abundance: few

CDR3aa: CASSQDISLGETQYF
v_gene: TRBV4-1
abundance: .

CDR3aa: CASRDRGLGEQFF
v_gene: TRBV19
abundance: .